This TCR beta chain was observed in a study of early T cells in non-severe SARS-CoV-2 infection. About the study: Chains stayed unpaired after sequencing of bulk RNA from unsorted whole blood. Study conclusions and caveats: Anti-spike CD8 responses were favored in VDJdb matching, and private and CD4 specificities were missed.

Notes on this clonotype: The antigen is undetermined.

Each single cDNA molecule received a unique molecular identifier. From the 5' RACE reads, TCRdb called clonotypes with MiXCR, one entry per CDR3 protein. The data contain 25,000 to 30,000 distinct CDR3 sequences, 5% to 6% of them singletons. The V gene's germline CDR1 is SQVTM and CDR2 ANQGSEA. Between the trimmed V and J ends, which lost 7 bases and 0 bases, there was a span of 4 bases. The CDR3 totals 11 residues. The origin of this receptor is an adult who was a healthcare worker with PCR-confirmed SARS-CoV-2 infection or an uninfected control (not recorded which). The rearrangement links TRBV29-1 to TRBJ2-1; D remains unclear. The sample was whole blood. The CDR3 loop is CSAYSYNEQFF. As DNA, the CDR3 is TGCAGCGCCTACTCCTACAATGAGCAGTTCTTC.